Reported below is one TCR beta chain. Original analysis: The authors estimated nucleated cell counts from reference gene primer amplification. The protocol was immunoSEQ multiplex PCR, while the TCRdb copy is restricted to in-frame clones and leaves out a portion. V and J calls plus clone size are reproduced from that table; the DNA served to infer D and trimming. The data show roughly 59,000 clones, about 72% seen once. The source of the sample is a study of blood T cell repertoires in COVID-19. Study-wide background: COVID-19 samples, acute and convalescent, were from the United States, Italy and Spain. The analysed material was cDNA or gDNA that came from T cells, B-cell-depleted T cells, or PBMCs.

Germline V gene data show CDR1 as GTSNPN and CDR2 as SVGIG (reference sequence). Trimming removed 4 bases at V and 0 bases at J, with 9 bases between. This CDR3 is 14 amino acids long. The V and J genes are TRBV30 and TRBJ2-2, with no clear D. The TCR originated in a man older than 75 with acute or convalescent COVID-19. Sequencing was carried out using peripheral blood. In DNA form, the CDR3 reads TGTGCCTGGAATAGTGGAGCGAACACCGGGGAGCTGTTTTTT. Its translation is CAWNSGANTGELFF.